These T cell receptor beta chains were read from a single sample in a study of beta chain features in type 1 diabetes. Measured with immunoSEQ multiplex PCR; TCRdb has only the in-frame clones, and not every one. The data show 970,000 or so clones, under 20% seen once. What was sequenced was naive CD4+ T cells from blood. The source is a woman in her late teens or twenties in good health. Both conserved end residues are part of each CDR3. A D gene is named only where the DNA matches it firmly. The size field is filled for only some rows; it gives once, few, many or a size class.

>TRBV7-2|NA|few|TRBJ2-3
CASSPQAPPDTQYF
TGTGCCAGCAGTCCTCAGGCACCACCAGATACGCAGTATTTT
>TRBV6-1|NA|NA|TRBJ1-4
CASSDNPLWGEKLFF
TGTGCCAGCAGTGATAACCCCCTTTGGGGGGAAAAACTGTTTTTT
>TRBV5-1|TRBD2|few|TRBJ2-7
CASRIRQLAGVGEQYF
TGCGCCAGCAGGATACGACAGCTTGCGGGAGTAGGGGAGCAGTACTTC
>TRBV18|TRBD2|NA|TRBJ2-7
CASSPGLGYEQYF
TGTGCCAGCTCACCGGGACTAGGGTACGAGCAGTACTTC
>TRBV28|NA|NA|TRBJ1-4
CASSYRYPEEKLFF
TGTGCCAGCAGCTACAGGTACCCTGAGGAAAAACTGTTTTTT
>TRBV29-1|NA|NA|TRBJ2-7
CSVCLDGVEQYF
TGCAGCGTTTGCCTAGATGGCGTCGAGCAGTACTTC
>TRBV5-5|NA|few|TRBJ2-2
CASSLVSLANTGELFF
TGTGCCAGCAGCTTGGTAAGCTTGGCGAACACCGGGGAGCTGTTTTTT
>TRBV7-2|NA|few|TRBJ2-1
CASSLGLAPYNEQFF
TGTGCCAGCAGCTTAGGGCTAGCGCCTTACAATGAGCAGTTCTTC
>TRBV25-1|TRBD1|NA|TRBJ2-3
CASSEITGTVATDTQYF
TGTGCCAGCAGCGAGATAACCGGGACAGTGGCCACAGATACGCAGTATTTT
>TRBV9|TRBD1|NA|TRBJ1-2
CASSVAGTVPNGYTF
TGTGCCAGCAGCGTAGCCGGGACAGTGCCAAATGGCTACACCTTC
>TRBV2|TRBD1|NA|TRBJ2-3
CASSRQGRGDTQYF
TGTGCCAGCAGTAGACAGGGGCGAGGAGATACGCAGTATTTT
>TRBV10-2|NA|NA|TRBJ2-4
CASSESTLGIQYF
TGCGCCAGCAGTGAGTCAACTCTGGGCATTCAGTACTTC
>TRBV27|TRBD1|few|TRBJ2-7
CASSRQGPREQYF
TGTGCCAGCAGTCGACAGGGGCCTAGGGAGCAGTACTTC
>TRBV10-3|TRBD2|NA|TRBJ2-2
CAIRNSGSNTGELFF
TGTGCCATCAGAAATAGCGGGTCGAACACCGGGGAGCTGTTTTTT
>TRBV29-1|NA|NA|TRBJ2-5
CSVLGTDRQETQYF
TGCAGCGTTCTAGGTACAGACCGGCAAGAGACCCAGTACTTC
>TRBV15|TRBD2|NA|TRBJ2-3
CATSSKLAGRITDTQYF
TGTGCCACCAGCAGTAAACTAGCGGGAAGGATCACAGATACGCAGTATTTT
>TRBV11-2|NA|NA|TRBJ2-7
CASSLVEVYEQYF
TGTGCCAGCAGCTTAGTAGAAGTCTACGAGCAGTACTTC
>TRBV28|NA|few|TRBJ1-2
CASSLIGTNYGYTF
TGTGCCAGCAGTTTGATTGGCACAAACTATGGCTACACCTTC
>TRBV6-5|NA|NA|TRBJ2-7
CATRRGSSYEQYF
TGTGCCACCCGAAGGGGGAGCTCCTACGAGCAGTACTTC
>TRBV28|TRBD1|few|TRBJ1-5
CASRFQDRANQPQHF
TGTGCCAGCAGGTTCCAGGACAGGGCTAATCAGCCCCAGCATTTT
>TRBV29-1|NA|NA|TRBJ2-7
CSVAKAGSNFRTYEQYF
TGCAGCGTTGCTAAGGCAGGAAGTAACTTTCGAACCTACGAGCAGTACTTC
>TRBV19|NA|few|TRBJ1-5
CASSIDQAPYSNQPQHF
TGTGCCAGTAGTATCGACCAGGCCCCTTATAGCAATCAGCCCCAGCATTTT
>TRBV7-9|TRBD2|few|TRBJ2-7
CASSFAGVHEQYF
TGTGCCAGCAGCTTCGCGGGGGTCCACGAGCAGTACTTC
>TRBV19|TRBD1|NA|TRBJ1-5
CASSVLRGRGSNQPQHF
TGTGCCAGTAGTGTTCTCAGGGGGCGAGGTTCCAATCAGCCCCAGCATTTT
>TRBV27|TRBD2|few|TRBJ2-5
CASSSHVAGAETQYF
TGTGCCAGCAGTTCCCATGTAGCGGGAGCGGAGACCCAGTACTTC
>TRBV19|NA|NA|TRBJ2-2
CASSMPGYPAGELFF
TGTGCCAGTAGTATGCCCGGGTACCCTGCCGGGGAGCTGTTTTTT
>TRBV6-5|TRBD2|few|TRBJ2-1
CASSYSAAGVGNEQFF
TGTGCCAGCAGTTACTCAGCAGCGGGAGTTGGAAATGAGCAGTTCTTC
>TRBV18|NA|NA|TRBJ1-4
CASSPRAGSEKLFF
TGTGCCAGCTCACCACGGGCAGGGAGCGAAAAACTGTTTTTT
>TRBV5-1|NA|NA|TRBJ2-5
CASSLATREETQYF
TGCGCCAGCAGCTTGGCGACTAGAGAAGAGACCCAGTACTTC